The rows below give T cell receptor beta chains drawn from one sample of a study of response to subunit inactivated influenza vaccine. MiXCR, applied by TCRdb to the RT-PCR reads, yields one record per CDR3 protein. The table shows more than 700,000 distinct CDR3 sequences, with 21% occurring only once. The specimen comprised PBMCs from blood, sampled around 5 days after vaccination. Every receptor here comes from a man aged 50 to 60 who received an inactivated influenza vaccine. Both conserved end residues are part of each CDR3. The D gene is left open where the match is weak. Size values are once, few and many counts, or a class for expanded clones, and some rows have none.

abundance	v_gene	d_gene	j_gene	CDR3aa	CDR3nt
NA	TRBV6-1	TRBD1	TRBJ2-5	CASSETEGDRRKTQYF	TGTGCCAGCAGTGAAACTGAAGGGGACAGGAGGAAGACCCAGTACTTC
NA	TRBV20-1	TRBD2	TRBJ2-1	CSARGGSGGEQFF	TGCAGTGCTAGGGGGGGGAGCGGAGGTGAGCAGTTCTTC
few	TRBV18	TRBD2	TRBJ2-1	CASSPPVGGSGSYNEQFF	TGTGCCAGCTCACCACCGGTCGGCGGGAGCGGCTCCTACAATGAGCAGTTCTTC
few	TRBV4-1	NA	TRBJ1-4	CASSSLGTRDEKLFF	TGCGCCAGCAGCTCGCTGGGGACCAGGGATGAAAAACTGTTTTTT
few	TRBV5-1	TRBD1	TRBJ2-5	CASSKGGQGVQETQYF	TGCGCCAGCAGTAAAGGTGGACAGGGTGTCCAAGAGACCCAGTACTTC
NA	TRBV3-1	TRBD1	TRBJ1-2	CASSQGQGALGYTF	TGTGCCAGCAGCCAAGGACAGGGGGCCCTTGGCTACACCTTC
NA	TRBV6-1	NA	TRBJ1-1	CASIPTGGGEAFF	TGTGCCAGCATCCCCACGGGGGGTGGTGAAGCTTTCTTT
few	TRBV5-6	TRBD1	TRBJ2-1	CASRGDISGGEQFF	TGTGCCAGCAGGGGGGACATTTCAGGGGGTGAGCAGTTCTTC
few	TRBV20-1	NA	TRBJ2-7	CSARDLGRSYEQYF	TGCAGTGCTAGAGATCTCGGCAGGTCCTACGAGCAGTACTTC
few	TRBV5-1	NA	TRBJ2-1	CASSLTGVSGPYNEQFF	TGCGCCAGCAGCTTAACTGGAGTTAGCGGCCCCTACAATGAGCAGTTCTTC
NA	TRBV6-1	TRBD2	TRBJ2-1	CASSRSSGGIYNEQFF	TGTGCCAGCAGCCGCTCTAGCGGGGGTATCTACAATGAGCAGTTCTTC
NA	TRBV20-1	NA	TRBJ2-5	CSARDLRERHQETQYF	TGCAGTGCTAGAGATCTTCGTGAAAGGCACCAAGAGACCCAGTACTTC
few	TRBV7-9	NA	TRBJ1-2	CASSSDLGQDYGYTF	TGTGCCAGCAGCTCGGACTTGGGGCAGGACTATGGCTACACCTTC
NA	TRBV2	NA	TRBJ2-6	CASILDQGASGANVLTF	NA
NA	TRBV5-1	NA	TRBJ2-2	CASSLASSVGELFF	TGCGCCAGCAGCTTGGCAAGTTCTGTCGGGGAGCTGTTTTTT
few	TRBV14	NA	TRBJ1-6	CASSQGDGIPYNSPLHF	TGTGCCAGCAGCCAAGGCGATGGTATCCCCTATAATTCACCCCTCCACTTT
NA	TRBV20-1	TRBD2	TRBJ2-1	CSADGGGVLSSYNEQFF	TGCAGTGCGGACGGGGGAGGGGTATTAAGCTCCTACAATGAGCAGTTCTTC
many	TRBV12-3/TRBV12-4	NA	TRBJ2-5	CASSLRGKETQYF	TGTGCCAGCAGTTTAAGGGGAAAAGAGACCCAGTACTTC
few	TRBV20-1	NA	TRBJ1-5	CSAREATYSNQPQHF	TGCAGTGCTAGAGAAGCCACTTATAGCAATCAGCCCCAGCATTTT
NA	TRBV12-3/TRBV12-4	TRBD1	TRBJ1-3	CASRRQGLDNTIYF	TGTGCCAGCAGGAGACAGGGATTAGACAACACCATATATTTT
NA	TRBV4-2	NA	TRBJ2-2	CASSQYTNTGELFF	TGTGCCAGCAGCCAATATACGAACACCGGGGAGCTGTTTTTT
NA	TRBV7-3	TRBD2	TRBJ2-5	CASSSGRASGRSETQYF	TGTGCCAGCAGCTCTGGGAGGGCTAGCGGGAGATCTGAGACCCAGTACTTC
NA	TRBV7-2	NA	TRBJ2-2	CASSSRGPNTGELFF	TGTGCCAGCAGCTCCAGGGGCCCGAACACCGGGGAGCTGTTTTTT
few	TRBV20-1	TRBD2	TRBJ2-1	CSAPTVTSVNNEQFF	TGCAGTGCGCCGACAGTCACTAGCGTCAACAATGAGCAGTTCTTC
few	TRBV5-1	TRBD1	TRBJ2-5	CASSLAQGQRETQYF	TGCGCCAGCAGCTTGGCACAGGGGCAACGAGAGACCCAGTACTTC
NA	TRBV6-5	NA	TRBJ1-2	CASYGGGSGYTF	TGTGCCAGTTACGGGGGGGGGTCTGGCTACACCTTC
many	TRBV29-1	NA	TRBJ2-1	CSANRDGSYNEQFF	TGCAGCGCAAACCGGGACGGCTCCTACAATGAGCAGTTCTTC
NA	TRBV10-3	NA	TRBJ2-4	CAISELGAKNIQYF	TGTGCCATCAGTGAGTTGGGTGCCAAAAACATTCAGTACTTC
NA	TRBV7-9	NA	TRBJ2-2	CASSFRAGNTGELFF	TGTGCCAGCAGCTTTCGGGCAGGGAACACCGGGGAGCTGTTTTTT
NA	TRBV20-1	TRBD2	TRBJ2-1	CSASFRGVLIGNEQFF	TGCAGTGCTAGTTTTCGGGGGGTCCTCATTGGGAATGAGCAGTTCTTC
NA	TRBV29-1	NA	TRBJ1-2	CSVGEWDYGYTF	TGCAGCGTCGGAGAGTGGGACTATGGCTACACCTTC
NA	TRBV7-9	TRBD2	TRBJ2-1	CASSLDGGAWNEQFF	TGTGCCAGCAGCTTAGACGGGGGGGCGTGGAATGAGCAGTTCTTC
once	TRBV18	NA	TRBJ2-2	CASSRQVGKTGELFF	TGTGCCAGCTCAAGACAGGTGGGGAAGACCGGGGAGCTGTTTTTT
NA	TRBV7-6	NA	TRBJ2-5	CASSPPGKKETQYF	TGTGCCAGCAGCCCCCCGGGTAAAAAAGAGACTCAGTACTTC
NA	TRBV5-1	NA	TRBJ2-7	CASGLNGRYYEQYF	TGCGCCAGCGGCTTGAACGGACGGTACTACGAGCAGTACTTC
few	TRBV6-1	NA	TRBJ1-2	CASIPGTGYGYTF	TGTGCCAGCATTCCCGGGACGGGCTATGGCTACACCTTC
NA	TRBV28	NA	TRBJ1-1	CASSHGGAEAFF	TGTGCCAGCAGTCACGGGGGGGCTGAAGCTTTCTTT
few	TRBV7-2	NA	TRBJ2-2	CASSRDTGPGELFF	TGTGCCAGCAGCCGAGACACGGGCCCCGGGGAGCTGTTTTTT
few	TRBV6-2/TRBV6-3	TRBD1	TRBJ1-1	CASSYGDRGDDITEAFF	TGTGCCAGCAGTTACGGGGACAGGGGAGACGATATCACTGAAGCTTTCTTT
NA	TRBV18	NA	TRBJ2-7	CASSRGSGTSSYEQYF	TGTGCCAGCTCAAGGGGATCCGGGACTTCCTCATACGAGCAGTACTTC
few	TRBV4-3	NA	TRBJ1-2	CASSQERGSTSYGYTF	TGCGCCAGCAGCCAAGAGAGGGGGTCTACTAGTTATGGCTACACCTTC